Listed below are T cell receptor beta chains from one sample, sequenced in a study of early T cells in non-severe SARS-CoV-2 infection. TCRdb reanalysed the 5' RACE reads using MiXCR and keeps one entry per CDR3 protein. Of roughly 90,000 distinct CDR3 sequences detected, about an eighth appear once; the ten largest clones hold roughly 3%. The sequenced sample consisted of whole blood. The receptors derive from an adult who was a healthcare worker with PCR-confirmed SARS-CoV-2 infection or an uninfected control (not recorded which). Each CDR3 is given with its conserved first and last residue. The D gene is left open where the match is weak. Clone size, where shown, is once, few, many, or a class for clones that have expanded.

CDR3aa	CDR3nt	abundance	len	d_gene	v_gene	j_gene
CASSYRDNYEQYF	TGTGCCAGCAGTTACCGGGACAACTACGAGCAGTACTTC	many	13	NA	TRBV6-5	TRBJ2-7
CASSLTQWGSYEQYF	TGTGCCAGCAGCTTAACCCAGTGGGGCTCCTACGAGCAGTACTTC	NA	15	NA	TRBV7-2	TRBJ2-7
CASSPGGPETEAFF	TGTGCCAGCAGCCCCGGGGGCCCGGAGACTGAAGCTTTCTTT	NA	14	NA	TRBV9	TRBJ1-1
CASSYTSQGWTEAFF	TGTGCCAGCAGCTATACTTCACAGGGATGGACTGAAGCTTTCTTT	NA	15	NA	TRBV11-1	TRBJ1-1
CSVGDSPDSPLHF	TGCAGCGTCGGGGACAGCCCGGATTCACCCCTCCACTTT	few	13	TRBD1	TRBV29-1	TRBJ1-6
CASSEFDGGLSSYEQYF	TGTGCCAGCAGCGAATTTGACGGGGGGCTTAGCTCCTACGAGCAGTACTTC	few	17	NA	TRBV7-6	TRBJ2-7
CASSSQGNGGTEAFF	TGCGCCAGCAGCTCACAGGGGAATGGTGGCACTGAAGCTTTCTTT	few	15	TRBD1	TRBV5-1	TRBJ1-1
CASSSASTGTGGFNEQYF	TGTGCCAGCAGTTCTGCCTCAACCGGGACAGGGGGCTTCAACGAGCAGTACTTC	NA	18	TRBD1	TRBV28	TRBJ2-7
CATRTGGIYGYTF	TGTGCGACGAGGACAGGGGGCATCTATGGCTACACCTTC	few	13	TRBD1	TRBV27	TRBJ1-2
CASSPQGGAIPTGELFF	TGTGCCAGCAGCCCCCAGGGGGGGGCAATTCCCACCGGGGAGCTGTTTTTT	many	17	NA	TRBV7-6	TRBJ2-2
CSGRVRGTEAFF	TGCAGCGGCCGCGTCAGAGGCACTGAAGCTTTCTTT	many	12	NA	TRBV29-1	TRBJ1-1
CASSRAGGSTDTQYF	TGTGCCAGCAGCCGAGCGGGGGGAAGCACAGATACGCAGTATTTT	NA	15	TRBD2	TRBV6-5	TRBJ2-3
CASSLAGGADTQYF	TGTGCCAGTAGTCTAGCGGGAGGGGCAGATACGCAGTATTTT	many	14	TRBD2	TRBV19	TRBJ2-3
CASSGMGRSTDTQYF	TGTGCCAGCAGCGGAATGGGGCGGAGCACAGATACGCAGTATTTT	many	15	NA	TRBV25-1	TRBJ2-3
CASSLWSGVDEQYF	TGTGCCAGCAGTTTATGGTCCGGCGTTGACGAGCAGTACTTC	NA	14	NA	TRBV28	TRBJ2-7
CASSEANPGSYEKLFF	TGTGCCAGCAGTGAAGCGAACCCGGGTTCTTACGAAAAACTGTTTTTT	NA	16	NA	TRBV6-1	TRBJ1-4
CSASGGTKNIQYF	TGCAGTGCCAGCGGGGGGACGAAAAACATTCAGTACTTC	NA	13	TRBD2	TRBV20-1	TRBJ2-4
CASSQQDREGTDTQYF	TGTGCCAGCAGCCAACAGGACAGGGAGGGCACAGATACGCAGTATTTT	few	16	TRBD1	TRBV4-2	TRBJ2-3
CASSQAGDSTYEQYF	TGCGCCAGCAGCCAAGCGGGAGACTCCACCTACGAGCAGTACTTC	few	15	NA	TRBV4-1	TRBJ2-7
CASSVVAGPGVIQYF	TGTGCCAGCAGCGTAGTTGCAGGCCCTGGGGTCATTCAGTACTTC	many	15	NA	TRBV9	TRBJ2-4
CASSEASEGEQFF	TGTGCCAGCAGTGAAGCGAGTGAAGGTGAGCAGTTCTTC	medium-sized	13	NA	TRBV6-1	TRBJ2-1
CASSSPNTTASQETQYF	TGTGCCAGCAGCTCCCCAAATACGACAGCCTCGCAAGAGACCCAGTACTTC	NA	17	NA	TRBV7-3	TRBJ2-5
CASSEYQGGYEQYF	TGCGCCAGCAGTGAATACCAGGGCGGGTACGAGCAGTACTTC	many	14	NA	TRBV10-1	TRBJ2-7
CASSAGGVNTEAFF	TGTGCCAGCAGCGCAGGCGGTGTGAACACTGAAGCTTTCTTT	NA	14	NA	TRBV9	TRBJ1-1
CAISESVGGSRHTQYF	TGTGCCATCAGTGAGTCGGTGGGTGGGTCTCGGCATACGCAGTATTTT	few	16	NA	TRBV10-3	TRBJ2-3
CASSYEGARNEQFF	TGCGCCAGCAGCTATGAAGGGGCGAGGAATGAGCAGTTCTTC	NA	14	NA	TRBV5-1	TRBJ2-1
CASSLVLNTEAFF	TGTGCCAGCAGCTTAGTACTGAACACTGAAGCTTTCTTT	NA	13	NA	TRBV7-9	TRBJ1-1
CASSVSRGAGEQYF	TGTGCCAGCAGTGTGTCGCGAGGGGCAGGCGAGCAGTACTTC	many	14	NA	TRBV25-1	TRBJ2-7
CASSPPGTPLYGYTF	TGTGCCAGCAGCCCCCCCGGGACGCCCCTTTATGGCTACACCTTC	few	15	NA	TRBV7-9	TRBJ1-2
CASSSLASGSQNNEQFF	TGTGCCAGCAGTTCACTAGCTAGCGGGAGTCAGAACAATGAGCAGTTCTTC	NA	17	TRBD2	TRBV28	TRBJ2-1
CSVEGGIYNEQFF	TGCAGCGTTGAAGGGGGTATTTACAATGAGCAGTTCTTC	few	13	NA	TRBV29-1	TRBJ2-1
CASSEVVGLTPGGYTF	TGTGCCAGCAGTGAAGTGGTTGGCTTAACCCCGGGTGGCTACACCTTC	few	16	NA	TRBV6-1	TRBJ1-2
CASSLGQREATYNEQFF	TGCGCCAGCAGCTTGGGGCAGCGGGAGGCTACTTACAATGAGCAGTTCTTC	many	17	TRBD2	TRBV5-1	TRBJ2-1
CASKTGAGELFF	TGTGCCTCAAAGACTGGGGCCGGGGAGCTGTTTTTT	few	12	NA	TRBV2	TRBJ2-2
CASSLVFGRTDTQYF	TGTGCCAGCAGCTTAGTTTTCGGCCGCACAGATACGCAGTATTTT	NA	15	NA	TRBV7-2	TRBJ2-3
CASSWGQGEVTPLHF	TGTGCCAGCAGCTGGGGACAGGGAGAGGTGACACCCCTCCACTTT	NA	15	TRBD1	TRBV9	TRBJ1-6
CSVELVLGGEKLFF	TGCAGCGTTGAGCTGGTGCTTGGAGGAGAAAAACTGTTTTTT	NA	14	NA	TRBV29-1	TRBJ1-4
CASSLAGQGPDTQYF	TGTGCCAGCAGCTTGGCGGGACAGGGCCCAGATACGCAGTATTTT	NA	15	TRBD1	TRBV11-3	TRBJ2-3
CSVVDEQTDTQYF	TGCAGCGTTGTTGATGAGCAGACAGATACGCAGTATTTT	many	13	NA	TRBV29-1	TRBJ2-3
CASSDMPGSRTQYF	TGCGCCAGCAGCGACATGCCCGGGAGTCGGACCCAGTACTTC	NA	14	NA	TRBV5-1	TRBJ2-5
CASRPWGAVDTDTQYF	TGTGCCAGCAGACCCTGGGGGGCCGTGGACACAGATACGCAGTATTTT	few	16	NA	TRBV6-6	TRBJ2-3
CASSLPGLAPYEQYF	TGCGCCAGCAGCTTACCGGGACTAGCTCCCTACGAGCAGTACTTC	many	15	TRBD2	TRBV5-1	TRBJ2-7
CASVLGQVNQPQHF	TGTGCTAGTGTCCTCGGACAGGTCAATCAGCCCCAGCATTTT	many	14	TRBD1	TRBV12-5	TRBJ1-5
CASSQELSGGPGETQYF	TGCGCCAGCAGCCAAGAGCTTAGCGGGGGGCCAGGAGAGACCCAGTACTTC	few	17	TRBD2	TRBV4-1	TRBJ2-5
CAISSPRTSGRARTFYNEQFF	TGTGCCATCAGTTCACCCCGGACTAGCGGGAGGGCCAGAACCTTCTACAATGAGCAGTTCTTC	many	21	TRBD2	TRBV10-3	TRBJ2-1
CASSLQSAYEQYF	TGTGCCAGCAGCTTACAATCCGCCTACGAGCAGTACTTC	many	13	NA	TRBV16	TRBJ2-7
CASSSGLAGNEQFF	TGTGCCAGCAGTTCAGGACTAGCGGGCAATGAGCAGTTCTTC	NA	14	TRBD2	TRBV27	TRBJ2-1
CASSFGPGGRNEQFF	TGTGCCAGCAGTTTTGGGCCGGGAGGGAGGAATGAGCAGTTCTTC	few	15	TRBD2	TRBV27	TRBJ2-1
CASSPPARTEAFF	TGTGCCAGCTCACCACCGGCCAGAACTGAAGCTTTCTTT	many	13	NA	TRBV18	TRBJ1-1
CASRPRTSGGLNTGELFF	TGTGCCAGCAGGCCCCGGACTAGCGGGGGCCTGAACACCGGGGAGCTGTTTTTT	NA	18	TRBD2	TRBV7-9	TRBJ2-2
CSVGQGQDQPQHF	TGCAGCGTTGGGCAGGGGCAAGATCAGCCCCAGCATTTT	few	13	NA	TRBV29-1	TRBJ1-5
CASTERQGGNYGYTF	TGTGCCAGCACCGAACGGCAGGGGGGCAACTATGGCTACACCTTC	NA	15	TRBD1	TRBV2	TRBJ1-2
CASSYSSAGGPEQYF	TGTGCCAGCAGTTACTCGTCGGCGGGAGGCCCCGAGCAGTACTTC	many	15	TRBD2	TRBV6-2/TRBV6-3	TRBJ2-7
CASYLGKDSNQPQHF	TGCGCCAGCTATTTGGGGAAAGACAGCAATCAGCCCCAGCATTTT	many	15	NA	TRBV10-1	TRBJ1-5
CASSSLGQGYEQYF	TGTGCCAGCAGCTCATTAGGGCAGGGATACGAGCAGTACTTC	NA	14	NA	TRBV11-3	TRBJ2-7
CASRWRAHTDTQYF	TGTGCCAGCAGATGGCGGGCCCACACAGATACGCAGTATTTT	NA	14	NA	TRBV27	TRBJ2-3
CASSRASGDYNEQFF	TGCGCCAGCAGCAGAGCTAGCGGGGACTACAATGAGCAGTTCTTC	many	15	TRBD2	TRBV5-1	TRBJ2-1
CSVVGLAGKEETQYF	TGCAGCGTTGTAGGTCTGGCCGGGAAGGAGGAGACCCAGTACTTC	NA	15	NA	TRBV29-1	TRBJ2-5
CSAPLGVLLETQYF	TGCAGTGCTCCCCTGGGGGTTCTACTAGAGACCCAGTACTTC	many	14	NA	TRBV20-1	TRBJ2-5
CSASSGDRVYGYTF	TGCAGTGCTAGTAGTGGGGACAGGGTCTATGGCTACACCTTC	few	14	TRBD1	TRBV20-1	TRBJ1-2